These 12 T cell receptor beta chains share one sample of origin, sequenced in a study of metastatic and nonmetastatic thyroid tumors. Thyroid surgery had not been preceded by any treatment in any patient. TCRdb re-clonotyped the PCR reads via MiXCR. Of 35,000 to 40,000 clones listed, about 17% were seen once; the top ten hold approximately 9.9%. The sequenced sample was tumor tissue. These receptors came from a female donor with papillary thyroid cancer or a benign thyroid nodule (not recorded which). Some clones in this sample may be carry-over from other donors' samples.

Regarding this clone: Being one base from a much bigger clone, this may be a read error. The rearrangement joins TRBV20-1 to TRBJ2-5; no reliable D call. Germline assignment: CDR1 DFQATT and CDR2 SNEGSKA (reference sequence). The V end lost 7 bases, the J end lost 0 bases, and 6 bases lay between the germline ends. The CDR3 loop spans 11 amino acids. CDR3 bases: TGCAGTGGGAGCGACCAAGAGACCCAGTACTTC. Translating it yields CSGSDQETQYF.

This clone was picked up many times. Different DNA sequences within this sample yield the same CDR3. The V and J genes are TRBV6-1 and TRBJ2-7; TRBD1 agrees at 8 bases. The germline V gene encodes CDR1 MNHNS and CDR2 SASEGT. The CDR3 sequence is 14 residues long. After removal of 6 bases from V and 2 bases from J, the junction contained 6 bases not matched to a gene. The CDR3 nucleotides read TGTGCCAGCAGCACCCGGGACAGGCCCTACGAGCAGTACTTC. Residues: CASSTRDRPYEQYF.

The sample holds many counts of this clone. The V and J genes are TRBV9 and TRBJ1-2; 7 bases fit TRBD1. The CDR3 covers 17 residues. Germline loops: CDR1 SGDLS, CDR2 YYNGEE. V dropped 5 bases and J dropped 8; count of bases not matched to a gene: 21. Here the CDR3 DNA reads TGTGCCAGCAGTCAGGGGGGTCGCCCCGCGTTAAGGCACGGCTACACCTTC. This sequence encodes CASSQGGRPALRHGYTF.

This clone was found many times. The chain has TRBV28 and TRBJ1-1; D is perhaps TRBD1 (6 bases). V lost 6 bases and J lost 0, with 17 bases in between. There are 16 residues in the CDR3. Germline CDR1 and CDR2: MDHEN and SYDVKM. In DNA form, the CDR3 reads TGTGCCAGCAGCTCCCCGGGGGCAACAATGAACACTGAAGCTTTCTTT. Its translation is CASSSPGATMNTEAFF.

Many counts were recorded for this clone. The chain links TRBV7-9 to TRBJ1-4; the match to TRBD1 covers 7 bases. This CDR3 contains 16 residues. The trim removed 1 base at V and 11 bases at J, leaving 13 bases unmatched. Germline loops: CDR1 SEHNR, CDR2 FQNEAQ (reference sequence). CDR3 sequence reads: CASSLVQGSGGRKLFF. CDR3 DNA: TGTGCCAGCAGCTTAGTACAGGGGAGCGGGGGACGGAAACTGTTTTTT.

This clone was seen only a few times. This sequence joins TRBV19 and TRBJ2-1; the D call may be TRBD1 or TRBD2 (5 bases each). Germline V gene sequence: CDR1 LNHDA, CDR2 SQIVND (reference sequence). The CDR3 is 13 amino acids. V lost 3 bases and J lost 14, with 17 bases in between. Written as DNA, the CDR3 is TGTGCCAGTAGTATTTCGTACCAGGGAGAGAAGTTCTTC. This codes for CASSISYQGEKFF.

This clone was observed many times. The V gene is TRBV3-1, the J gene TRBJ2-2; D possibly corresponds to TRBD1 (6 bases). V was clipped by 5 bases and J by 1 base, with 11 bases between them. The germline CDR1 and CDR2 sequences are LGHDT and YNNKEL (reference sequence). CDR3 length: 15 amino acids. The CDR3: CASSMGAVNTGELFF. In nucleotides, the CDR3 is TGTGCCAGCAGCATGGGGGCGGTGAACACCGGGGAGCTGTTTTTT.

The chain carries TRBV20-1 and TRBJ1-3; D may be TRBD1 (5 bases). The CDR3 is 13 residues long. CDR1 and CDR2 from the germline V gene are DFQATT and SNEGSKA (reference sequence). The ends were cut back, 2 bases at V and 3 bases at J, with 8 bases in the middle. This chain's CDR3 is CSARPDIGNTIYF. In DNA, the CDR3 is TGCAGTGCTAGACCGGACATTGGAAACACCATATATTTT.

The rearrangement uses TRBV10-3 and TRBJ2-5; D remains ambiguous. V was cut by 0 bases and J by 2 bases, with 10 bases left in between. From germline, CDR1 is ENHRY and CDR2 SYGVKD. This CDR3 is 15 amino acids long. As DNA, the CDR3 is TGTGCCATCAGTGAGTCAATACGGTTGCAAGAGACCCAGTACTTC. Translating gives CAISESIRLQETQYF.

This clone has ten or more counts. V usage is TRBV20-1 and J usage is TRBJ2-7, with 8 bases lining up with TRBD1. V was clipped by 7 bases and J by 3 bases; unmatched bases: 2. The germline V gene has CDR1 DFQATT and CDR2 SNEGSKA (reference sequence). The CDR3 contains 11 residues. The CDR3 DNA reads TGCAGTGGAGGACAGGGCTACGAGCAGTACTTC. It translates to CSGGQGYEQYF.

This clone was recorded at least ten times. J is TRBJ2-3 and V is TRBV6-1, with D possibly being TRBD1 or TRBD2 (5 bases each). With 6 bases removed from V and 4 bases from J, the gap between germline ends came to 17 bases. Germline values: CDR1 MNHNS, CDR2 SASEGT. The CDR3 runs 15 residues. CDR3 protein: CASSKGAGRPDTQYF. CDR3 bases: TGTGCCAGCAGCAAAGGGGCGGGTCGGCCAGATACGCAGTATTTT.

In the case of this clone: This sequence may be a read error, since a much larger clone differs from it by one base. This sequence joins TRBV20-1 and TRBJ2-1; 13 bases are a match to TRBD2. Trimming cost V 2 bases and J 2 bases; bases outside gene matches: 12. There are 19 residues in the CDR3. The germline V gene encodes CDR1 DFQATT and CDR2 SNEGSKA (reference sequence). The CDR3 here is CSARPTATSGRAAYNEQFF. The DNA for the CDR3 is TGCAGTGCTAGACCGACCGCTACTAGCGGGAGGGCCGCCTACAATGAGCAGTTCTTC.